This note documents a single T cell receptor (beta chain) sequence. Its antigen is not known. Treatment noted: approximately 11-day PBMC culture with coronavirus spike peptide pools or control peptides (ViraFEST assay). ViraFEST used peptide pools to expand antigen-specific T cells and subsequently sequenced their TCRs. Alongside around 10 IU/ml IL-2 and about 9.6 ug/ml peptide pools, PBMCs were cultured at 2 million to 2.5 million per well. The CDR3 runs to 18 residues. V trimming: 1 base; J trimming: 1 base; junction bases outside the gene matches: 7. Germline assignment: CDR1 LGHDT and CDR2 YNNKEL (reference sequence). Sequenced with the Oncomine TCR Beta short-read assay was DNA taken from cultured CD4+ T cells. TCRdb re-called the PCR reads with MiXCR, one entry per CDR3 protein. The table has around 17,000 distinct CDR3 sequences, roughly 36% seen once. The data were obtained in a study of vaccination and CD4 T cells after COVID-19. Across the whole study: The authors used overlapping spike peptides from SARS-CoV-2, HCoV-NL63, HCoV-OC43 and HCoV-229E to stimulate cells.

Broader study findings: In convalescent patients, a median approximately 86% of post-vaccine SARS-CoV-2-reactive clones appeared only after vaccination.

This TCR was recovered from a human donor who received a COVID-19 vaccine. The specimen comprised CD4+ T cells from blood, cultured in vitro, sampled before SARS-CoV-2 vaccination. V is TRBV3-1 and J is TRBJ2-1; TRBD2 matches 10 bases. The CDR3 DNA sequence: TGTGCCAGCAGCCAAGTAGGAGTGGGACTAGCGTCCTACAATGAGCAGTTCTTC. The encoded protein is CASSQVGVGLASYNEQFF.